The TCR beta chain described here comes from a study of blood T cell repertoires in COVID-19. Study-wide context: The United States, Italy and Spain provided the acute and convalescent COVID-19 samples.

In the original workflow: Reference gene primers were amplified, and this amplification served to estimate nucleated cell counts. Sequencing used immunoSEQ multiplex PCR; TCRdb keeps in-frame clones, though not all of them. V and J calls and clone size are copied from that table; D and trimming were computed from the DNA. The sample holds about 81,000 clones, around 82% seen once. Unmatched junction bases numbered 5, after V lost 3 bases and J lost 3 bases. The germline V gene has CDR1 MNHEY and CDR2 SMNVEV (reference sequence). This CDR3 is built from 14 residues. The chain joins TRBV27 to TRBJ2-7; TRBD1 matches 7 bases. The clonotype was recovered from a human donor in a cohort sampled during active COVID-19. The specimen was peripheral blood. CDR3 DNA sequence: TGTGCCAGCAGTTTGGCAGGGGGAGACTACGAGCAGTACTTC. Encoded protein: CASSLAGGDYEQYF.